This TCR beta chain was captured by sequencing in a study of T cell changes during pregnancy in multiple sclerosis. TCRdb's copy holds only in-frame clones and misses some; the assay was immunoSEQ multiplex PCR. The sample has some 76,000 clones, around 90% seen once. The CDR3 runs to 13 residues. V gave up 4 bases and J gave up 2 bases, with 8 bases separating them. Germline V gives CDR1 MNHEY, CDR2 SVGAGI. The chain links TRBV6-5 to TRBJ1-1; tentatively, D is TRBD1 (6 bases). The sequence was obtained from a female donor with multiple sclerosis, enrolled in a pregnancy study. This sample comprised CD4+ T cells from peripheral blood mononuclear cells, obtained after pregnancy. CDR3 residues: CASSSQGNTEAFF. The CDR3 nucleotides read TGTGCCAGCAGTTCACAGGGAAACACTGAAGCTTTCTTT.